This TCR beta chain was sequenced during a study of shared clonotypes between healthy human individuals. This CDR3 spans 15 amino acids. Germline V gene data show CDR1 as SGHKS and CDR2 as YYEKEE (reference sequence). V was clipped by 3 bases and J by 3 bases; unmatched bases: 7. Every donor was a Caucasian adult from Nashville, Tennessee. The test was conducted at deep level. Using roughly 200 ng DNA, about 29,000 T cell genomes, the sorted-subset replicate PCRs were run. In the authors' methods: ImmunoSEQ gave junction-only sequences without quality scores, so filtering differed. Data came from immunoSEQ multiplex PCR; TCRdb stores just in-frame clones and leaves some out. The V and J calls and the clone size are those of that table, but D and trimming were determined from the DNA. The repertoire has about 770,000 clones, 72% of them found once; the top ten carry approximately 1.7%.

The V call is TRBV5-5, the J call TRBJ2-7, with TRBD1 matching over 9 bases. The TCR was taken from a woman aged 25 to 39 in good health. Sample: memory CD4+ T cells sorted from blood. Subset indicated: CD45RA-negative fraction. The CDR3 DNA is TGTGCCAGCAGCTCGCCCCGACAGGGGGGCTACGAGCAGTACTTC. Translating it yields CASSSPRQGGYEQYF.